Given below is one TCR beta chain in context. What it recognizes is unknown. Clones were read by immunoSEQ multiplex PCR, and TCRdb kept only the in-frame ones, dropping some. The sample includes around 1 million clones, approximately 80% of them seen just once. The data were taken from a study of shared clonotypes between healthy human individuals. For the study at large: Aged between 18 and 49, the donors were two women and a few men. Broader study findings: Among several donors, around 5% of naive CD4 clonotypes were found in common.

Germline-derived CDR1 and CDR2 are MDHEN and SYDVKM. The CDR3 length is 16 residues. V was pared by 4 bases and J by 5 bases, with 18 bases between. The sample was memory CD4+ T cells sorted from blood. Noted subset: CD45RA-negative fraction. The origin of this receptor is a man aged 18 to 35 in good health. This sequence joins TRBV28 and TRBJ2-1; possibly TRBD2 for D (6 bases). CDR3 residues: CASSSTDWRADNEQFF. In nucleotides, the CDR3 is TGTGCCAGCAGTTCCACTGATTGGAGGGCTGACAATGAGCAGTTCTTC.